These T cell receptor beta chains were read from a single sample in a study of identical twins. TCRdb re-called the 5' RACE reads with MiXCR, one entry per CDR3 protein. The repertoire holds 450,000 or so distinct CDR3 sequences, with about 14% as singletons. These same records also appear under a second study, on yellow fever vaccine responses in identical twins.

The source material was CD4+ T cells sorted from blood. The receptors shown here come from a young woman in good health. Each CDR3 is given with its conserved first and last residue. Fields, in order: D gene, CDR3 length, clone size, V gene, J gene, CDR3 protein, CDR3 DNA. D genes are given only for firm matches. Part of the rows lack a size; the others show once, few, many or a class for expanded clones.

-,11,-,TRBV5-1,TRBJ2-5,CASSMKETQYF,TGCGCCAGCAGCATGAAAGAGACCCAGTACTTC
TRBD1,14,-,TRBV29-1,TRBJ2-7,CSANPGTGGNEQYF,TGCAGCGCAAACCCCGGGACAGGGGGAAACGAGCAGTACTTC
TRBD1,18,once,TRBV5-1,TRBJ2-6,CASSLAPGQSSGANVLTF,TGCGCCAGCAGCTTGGCCCCGGGACAGAGCTCTGGGGCCAACGTCCTGACTTTC
-,13,many,TRBV12-3/TRBV12-4,TRBJ2-7,CASSLAATYEQYF,TGTGCCAGCAGTTTGGCCGCCACCTACGAGCAGTACTTC
-,13,-,TRBV25-1,TRBJ1-1,CASKGPRGTEAFF,TGTGCCAGCAAGGGCCCCCGAGGGACTGAAGCTTTCTTT
-,16,-,TRBV12-3/TRBV12-4,TRBJ2-3,CASSPSRPTSTDTQYF,TGTGCCAGCAGTCCCTCACGCCCTACCTCCACAGATACGCAGTATTTT
-,17,-,TRBV20-1,TRBJ2-6,CSARDGTGRTGANVLTF,TGCAGTGCTAGAGATGGAACAGGGAGGACTGGGGCCAACGTCCTGACTTTC
TRBD2,13,-,TRBV28,TRBJ2-1,CARPGTTSDEQFF,TGTGCCAGACCGGGCACCACTAGCGATGAGCAGTTCTTC
TRBD1,13,-,TRBV7-9,TRBJ1-4,CASSSTGGEKLFF,TGTGCCAGCAGCAGCACAGGGGGTGAAAAACTGTTTTTT
TRBD2,16,many,TRBV7-2,TRBJ2-3,CASSLYPGRTTDTQYF,TGTGCCAGCAGCTTATATCCCGGGAGGACCACAGATACGCAGTATTTT
TRBD1,13,few,TRBV5-6,TRBJ1-2,CASSWDREYGYTF,TGTGCCAGCAGCTGGGACAGGGAGTATGGCTACACCTTC